This entry lists 10 T cell receptor beta chains sequenced from one sample in a study of T cells in Graves' hyperthyroidism and ophthalmopathy (dated by TCRdb to about 2019). Libraries were built with multiplex PCR. Sequencing instrument: Illumina HiSeq 2000. The TCR beta CDR3 regions were amplified from RNA transcripts. For the first round of RT-PCR on the TCR CDR3, the HTBI primer set was used together with the Qiagen OneStep RT-PCR kit. TCRdb reprocessing: public reads trimmed at Q25 with fastp, clones called with MiXCR, in-frame beta chains kept. Under each unique CDR3 protein, matching rows form one entry showing the most common genes and DNA. For this sample the table gives 550,000 to 850,000 distinct CDR3 sequences, of which about 19% were detected only once. The ten largest clones represent over 15% of the sample. Sequencing input: blood. The receptors were gathered from a woman aged 50 to 65 with Graves' hyperthyroidism that later progressed to Graves' ophthalmopathy.

This clonotype was seen once. The chain joins TRBV3-1 to TRBJ1-1; no firm D call. Trimming removed 3 bases at V and 4 bases at J, with 18 bases between. CDR3 size: 16 residues. Per germline, CDR1 LGHDT and CDR2 YNNKEL (reference sequence). As DNA, the CDR3 is TGTGCCAGCAGCCACCTCCTGGGCGGGTTTACCACTGAAGCTTTCTTT. It yields the protein CASSHLLGGFTTEAFF. Looking up the rest from reference TRBV3-1 and TRBJ1-1 gives the full variable domain: DTAVSQTPKYLVTQMGNDKSIKCEQNLGHDTMYWYKQDSKKFLKIMFSYNNKELIINETVPNRFSPKSPDKAHLNLHINSLELGDSAVYFCASSHLLGGFTTEAFFGQGTRLTVV.

This clonotype was observed many times. The V gene is TRBV7-8, the J gene TRBJ2-1, with a weak D call TRBD1 (6 bases). The germline gives CDR1 SGHVS, CDR2 FQNEAQ. V shed 2 bases and J shed 9 bases, with 11 bases lying between them. The CDR3 has 13 residues. Here the CDR3 reads CASSLQGLGEQFF. The DNA for the CDR3 is TGTGCCAGCAGCTTACAGGGGCTGGGTGAGCAGTTCTTC.

To note about this clonotype: Just one base apart from a much larger clone, this may be a read error. This sequence joins TRBV5-5 and TRBJ2-7; no firm D call. The CDR3 is 16 residues long. Germline lookup yields CDR1 SGHKS and CDR2 YYEKEE (reference sequence). The V and J ends lost 3 bases and 2 bases respectively, with 18 bases between them. This chain's CDR3 is CASSSAATSIPYEQYF. As DNA, the CDR3 is TGTGCCAGCAGCTCGGCAGCAACATCAATTCCCTACGAGCAGTACTTC.

This clonotype was seen a few times. The chain employs TRBV30 and TRBJ2-5, with 11 nucleotides matching TRBD2. V shed 1 base, J shed 3 bases, and the junction held 1 base outside the gene matches. This CDR3 is built from 14 residues. Looked up from germline, CDR1 is GTSNPN and CDR2 is SVGIG (reference sequence). CDR3 residues: CAWSATSGEETQYF. In DNA form, the CDR3 reads TGTGCCTGGAGTGCGACTAGCGGGGAAGAGACCCAGTACTTC.

This clonotype has just a few counts. The gene calls are TRBV19 and TRBJ1-1; D not resolved. With 1 base removed from V and 1 base from J, the gap between germline ends came to 7 bases. Germline V gene data show CDR1 as LNHDA and CDR2 as SQIVND (reference sequence). This CDR3 region has 14 residues. The CDR3 region has the DNA TGTGCCAGTAGTATAGGGTTTGGGAACACTGAAGCTTTCTTT. Amino acid sequence: CASSIGFGNTEAFF.

This clonotype showed up many times. V is TRBV12-3 or TRBV12-4 and J is TRBJ2-7, with unresolved D. This CDR3 comprises 15 residues. V was cut by 3 bases and J by 7 bases, with 19 bases left in between. In DNA, the CDR3 is TGTGCCAGCAGTTTTAGCTATGAGACAACGCGGGAGCAGTACTTC. This encodes CASSFSYETTREQYF.

The chain links TRBV20-1 to TRBJ1-4; no clear D gene. Trimming shortened V by 0 bases and J by 7 bases, and 6 bases separated the two germline ends. CDR1 and CDR2 from the germline V gene are DFQATT and SNEGSKA (reference sequence). The CDR3 contains 12 residues. Written as DNA, the CDR3 is TGCAGTGCTAGAGAGTTGGCTGAAAAACTGTTTTTT. This sequence encodes CSARELAEKLFF.

The rearrangement links TRBV7-9 to TRBJ2-2; tentatively, D is TRBD2 (6 bases). Germline values: CDR1 SEHNR, CDR2 FQNEAQ (reference sequence). The germline V and J ends were trimmed by 3 bases and 7 bases, with 15 bases remaining between them. The CDR3 spans 15 residues. The CDR3 DNA is TGTGCCAGCAGCTTTCCACCGGGAGTAGACGGGGAGCTGTTTTTT. Protein sequence: CASSFPPGVDGELFF.

This clonotype was recorded at least ten times. The chain links TRBV7-9 to TRBJ1-5; tentative D call: TRBD1 (5 bases). In germline, CDR1 is SEHNR, CDR2 FQNEAQ (reference sequence). The CDR3 has 15 amino acids. Between the trimmed V and J ends, which lost 1 base and 6 bases, there was a span of 13 bases. This CDR3 reads CASSLGVQGSQPQHF. In DNA form, the CDR3 reads TGTGCCAGCAGCTTAGGGGTCCAGGGATCTCAGCCCCAGCATTTT.

This clonotype appeared many times. This chain connects TRBV18 to TRBJ1-1; D not resolved. V lost 3 bases and J 2 bases, leaving 10 bases between the germline ends. This CDR3 comprises 14 residues. Germline loops: CDR1 KGHSH, CDR2 LQKENI. The CDR3 DNA reads TGTGCCAGCTCACCTCCGAAAGATAACACTGAAGCTTTCTTT. Translating it yields CASSPPKDNTEAFF.